This TCR beta chain was profiled in a study of shared clonotypes between healthy human individuals. Broader study findings: With few donors, the genetic and exposure-history diversity represented was limited. Against clonotypes common to all four donors, non-shared ones had lower generation probabilities.

The CDR3 has 14 amino acids. Trimming cost V 9 bases and J 1 base; bases outside gene matches: 4. Germline CDR1 LNHDA, CDR2 SQIVND (reference sequence). Repertoires were generated with immunoSEQ multiplex PCR, while TCRdb's copy carries only in-frame clones and drops some. The sample lists roughly 2,300,000 clones; approximately 90% were seen once. As concerns this clone: As yet, its antigen is unknown.

The split of CD4+ cells yielded CD45RA+ naive and CD45RA-negative memory subsets. The TCR comes from a man aged 18 to 35 in good health. Some clones in this sample may be carry-over from other donors' samples. The rearrangement uses TRBV19 and TRBJ2-1; 9 nucleotides align to TRBD2. Sequencing input: naive CD4+ T cells from PBMCs. This sample's subset: CD45RA+ positively selected. The CDR3 protein is CASGREGSYNEQFF. The CDR3 DNA reads as TGTGCCAGCGGGCGGGAGGGATCCTACAATGAGCAGTTCTTC. Full variable domain (rest looked up from reference TRBV19 and TRBJ2-1): DGGITQSPKYLFRKEGQNVTLSCEQNLNHDAMYWYRQDPGQGLRLIYYSQIVNDFQKGDIAEGYSVSREKKESFPLTVTSAQKNPTAFYLCASGREGSYNEQFFGPGTRLTVL.